A selection of T cell receptor beta chains follows, all from one sample in a study of blood T cells in healthy people across ages. TCRdb redid the calling of the 5' RACE reads with MiXCR, one entry per CDR3 protein. The sample shows around 820,000 distinct CDR3 sequences, around 25% of them seen only once. Another study also made use of these data, one on T cells of mothers and their children.

Source material: blood. Every receptor here comes from a boy between 10 and 17 years old in good health. Both conserved end residues are part of each CDR3. Each record gives: J gene, clone size, V gene, D gene, CDR3 DNA, CDR3 protein. The D gene is left open where the match is weak. Clone sizes are given selectively: once, few, many, or a class where the clone is expanded.

j_gene: TRBJ1-1
abundance: NA
v_gene: TRBV29-1
d_gene: NA
CDR3nt: TGCAGCGTCGAGGGGCTGACCGAAGCTTTCTTT
CDR3aa: CSVEGLTEAFF

j_gene: TRBJ1-2
abundance: few
v_gene: TRBV10-3
d_gene: NA
CDR3nt: TGTGCCATCAAGGGGGACGGAAACTATGGCTACACCTTC
CDR3aa: CAIKGDGNYGYTF

j_gene: TRBJ2-1
abundance: NA
v_gene: TRBV15
d_gene: TRBD2
CDR3nt: TGTGCCACCAGCAGAGATATGCGGGGGGCCAATGACGGGCAGTTCTTC
CDR3aa: CATSRDMRGANDGQFF

j_gene: TRBJ2-1
abundance: few
v_gene: TRBV20-1
d_gene: TRBD2
CDR3nt: TGCAGTGCTATCGGACTAGCGGTTTACAATGAGCAGTTCTTC
CDR3aa: CSAIGLAVYNEQFF

j_gene: TRBJ2-7
abundance: few
v_gene: TRBV3-1
d_gene: TRBD2
CDR3nt: TGTGCCAGCAGCCAAGATCTAGGTGCTAGCGGTAACGAGCAGTACTTC
CDR3aa: CASSQDLGASGNEQYF

j_gene: TRBJ2-7
abundance: few
v_gene: TRBV18
d_gene: TRBD2
CDR3nt: TGTGCCAGCTCACGGACTAGCGACTACGAGCAGTACTTC
CDR3aa: CASSRTSDYEQYF

j_gene: TRBJ2-5
abundance: NA
v_gene: TRBV21-1
d_gene: NA
CDR3nt: TGTGCCAGCAGCAAAATGGGACAGAGGATTCGTAGGGAGACCCAGTACTTC
CDR3aa: CASSKMGQRIRRETQYF

j_gene: TRBJ2-5
abundance: few
v_gene: TRBV20-1
d_gene: TRBD2
CDR3nt: TGCAGTGCTAGGCCCCGACTAGCGGGGGACCAAGAGACCCAGTACTTC
CDR3aa: CSARPRLAGDQETQYF

j_gene: TRBJ1-6
abundance: NA
v_gene: TRBV5-1
d_gene: TRBD1
CDR3nt: TGCGCCAGCAGCTTGACAGGGGAAAACGGGTCACCCCTCCACTTT
CDR3aa: CASSLTGENGSPLHF

j_gene: TRBJ2-4
abundance: NA
v_gene: TRBV12-3/TRBV12-4
d_gene: TRBD1
CDR3nt: TGTGCCAGCAGATCTAGGACAGGAGAAAAAAACATTCAGTACTTC
CDR3aa: CASRSRTGEKNIQYF

j_gene: TRBJ2-5
abundance: NA
v_gene: TRBV29-1
d_gene: NA
CDR3nt: TGCAGCACCCGGGACCAAGAGACCCAGTACTTC
CDR3aa: CSTRDQETQYF

j_gene: TRBJ2-4
abundance: NA
v_gene: TRBV15
d_gene: TRBD1
CDR3nt: TGTGCCACCAGCAGAGGACAGGGGGCGGGGAACATTCAGTACTTC
CDR3aa: CATSRGQGAGNIQYF

j_gene: TRBJ1-5
abundance: many
v_gene: TRBV6-5
d_gene: TRBD1
CDR3nt: TGTGCCAGCAGTCCAGACAGGGGAGGCAATCAGCCCCAGCATTTT
CDR3aa: CASSPDRGGNQPQHF

j_gene: TRBJ2-1
abundance: NA
v_gene: TRBV20-1
d_gene: NA
CDR3nt: TGCAGTGCTAGAGATTTGGCGATTGGGGGATATGAGCAGTTCTTC
CDR3aa: CSARDLAIGGYEQFF

j_gene: TRBJ1-1
abundance: NA
v_gene: TRBV5-6
d_gene: TRBD1
CDR3nt: TGTGCCAGCAGCTTGGTAACAGGGGGCGGAGGCACTGAAGCTTTCTTT
CDR3aa: CASSLVTGGGGTEAFF

j_gene: TRBJ2-7
abundance: many
v_gene: TRBV27
d_gene: TRBD1
CDR3nt: TGTGCCAGCAGTCAGAGGACAGGGGGTTCCTACGAGCAGTACTTC
CDR3aa: CASSQRTGGSYEQYF

j_gene: TRBJ2-1
abundance: few
v_gene: TRBV5-8
d_gene: TRBD1
CDR3nt: TGTGCCAGCAGCGTCCCCCCAGGGGGCTTACAATATGAGCAGTTCTTC
CDR3aa: CASSVPPGGLQYEQFF

j_gene: TRBJ2-1
abundance: few
v_gene: TRBV7-9
d_gene: NA
CDR3nt: TGTGCCAGCAGCTTAGGGTGGGACACTTCCTACAATGAGCAGTTCTTC
CDR3aa: CASSLGWDTSYNEQFF

j_gene: TRBJ2-1
abundance: NA
v_gene: TRBV6-5
d_gene: TRBD1
CDR3nt: TGTGCCAGCAGCCTAACAGGGGTTATAATCAATGAGCAGTTCTTC
CDR3aa: CASSLTGVIINEQFF

j_gene: TRBJ2-5
abundance: few
v_gene: TRBV6-6
d_gene: TRBD1
CDR3nt: TGTGCCAGCAGTCCTATGGGACAGGGGGCGAACCAGTACTTC
CDR3aa: CASSPMGQGANQYF

j_gene: TRBJ1-3
abundance: few
v_gene: TRBV5-1
d_gene: NA
CDR3nt: TGCGCCAGCAGGGGGGACTCTGGAAACACCATATATTTT
CDR3aa: CASRGDSGNTIYF

j_gene: TRBJ2-1
abundance: few
v_gene: TRBV6-5
d_gene: TRBD1
CDR3nt: TGTGCCAGCAGTTACTCGGACAGGGCAGAGAGTGAGCAGTTCTTC
CDR3aa: CASSYSDRAESEQFF

j_gene: TRBJ2-1
abundance: NA
v_gene: TRBV2
d_gene: TRBD2
CDR3nt: TGTGCCAGCATTGGACTAGCGGGAGCCCGTGAGCAGTTCTTC
CDR3aa: CASIGLAGAREQFF

j_gene: TRBJ2-7
abundance: many
v_gene: TRBV27
d_gene: NA
CDR3nt: TGTGCCAGCAGTTTATCTGGCCCGACCTACGAGCAGTACTTC
CDR3aa: CASSLSGPTYEQYF

j_gene: TRBJ2-3
abundance: few
v_gene: TRBV2
d_gene: TRBD2
CDR3nt: TGTGCCAGCATCAGACTAGCAGGGCCAGATACGCAGTATTTT
CDR3aa: CASIRLAGPDTQYF

j_gene: TRBJ2-6
abundance: NA
v_gene: TRBV6-1
d_gene: NA
CDR3nt: TGTGCCAGCAGTGAAGTAGACAACTGGGCCAACGTCCTGACTTTC
CDR3aa: CASSEVDNWANVLTF

j_gene: TRBJ2-3
abundance: NA
v_gene: TRBV7-2
d_gene: NA
CDR3nt: TGTGCCAGCAGCACCGGACCAGATACGCAGTATTTT
CDR3aa: CASSTGPDTQYF

j_gene: TRBJ2-5
abundance: NA
v_gene: TRBV29-1
d_gene: NA
CDR3nt: TGCAGCGTTGATCAGGGAGAGACCCAGTACTTC
CDR3aa: CSVDQGETQYF

j_gene: TRBJ2-1
abundance: NA
v_gene: TRBV6-4
d_gene: TRBD2
CDR3nt: TGTGCCAGCACCGGGGCGGGAGGTTTCAACAATGAGCAGTTCTTC
CDR3aa: CASTGAGGFNNEQFF

j_gene: TRBJ1-5
abundance: few
v_gene: TRBV9
d_gene: TRBD1
CDR3nt: TGTGCCAGCAGCGCAGACGGACAGGGGAATCAGCCCCAGCATTTT
CDR3aa: CASSADGQGNQPQHF

j_gene: TRBJ1-1
abundance: NA
v_gene: TRBV11-2
d_gene: NA
CDR3nt: TGTGCCAGCAGCTTAGTTATCGTGAACACTGAAGCTTTCTTT
CDR3aa: CASSLVIVNTEAFF

j_gene: TRBJ2-7
abundance: few
v_gene: TRBV28
d_gene: TRBD1
CDR3nt: TGTGCCAGCAGTTTAGAGGGGGCGCGCGACGAGCAGTACTTC
CDR3aa: CASSLEGARDEQYF

j_gene: TRBJ1-1
abundance: NA
v_gene: TRBV20-1
d_gene: NA
CDR3nt: TGCAGTGCCCCCCCCGCAGGATTGGACACTGAAGCTTTCTTT
CDR3aa: CSAPPAGLDTEAFF